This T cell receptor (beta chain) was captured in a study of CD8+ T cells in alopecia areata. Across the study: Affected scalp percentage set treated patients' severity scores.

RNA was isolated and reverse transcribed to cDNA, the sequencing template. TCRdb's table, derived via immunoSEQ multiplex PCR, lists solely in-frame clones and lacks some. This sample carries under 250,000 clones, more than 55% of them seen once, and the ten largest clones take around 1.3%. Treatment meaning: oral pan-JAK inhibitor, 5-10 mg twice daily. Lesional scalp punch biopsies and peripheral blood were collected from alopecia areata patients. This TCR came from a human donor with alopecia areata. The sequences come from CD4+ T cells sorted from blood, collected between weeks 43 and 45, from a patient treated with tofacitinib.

This chain's CDR3 is CASRPGGSSYEQYF. CDR3 DNA sequence: TGTGCCAGCAGACCGGGGGGCTCCTCCTACGAGCAGTACTTC. The genes are TRBV7-2 and TRBJ2-7; D possibly corresponds to TRBD2 (7 bases). Germline V lookup: CDR1 SGHTA, CDR2 FQGNSA. The CDR3 totals 14 residues. Trimming pared 6 bases from V and 0 bases from J, leaving 12 bases between.